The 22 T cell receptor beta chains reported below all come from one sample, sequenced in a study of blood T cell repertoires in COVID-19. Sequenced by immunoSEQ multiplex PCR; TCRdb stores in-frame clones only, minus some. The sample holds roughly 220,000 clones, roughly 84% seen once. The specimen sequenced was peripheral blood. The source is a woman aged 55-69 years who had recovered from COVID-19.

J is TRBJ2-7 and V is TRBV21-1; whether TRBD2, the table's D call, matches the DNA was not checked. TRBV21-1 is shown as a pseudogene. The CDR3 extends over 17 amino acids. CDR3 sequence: CASSKARTQRGAYEQYF. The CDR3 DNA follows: TGTGCCAGCAGCAAAGCACGCACCCAGCGGGGGGCGTACGAGCAGTACTTC.

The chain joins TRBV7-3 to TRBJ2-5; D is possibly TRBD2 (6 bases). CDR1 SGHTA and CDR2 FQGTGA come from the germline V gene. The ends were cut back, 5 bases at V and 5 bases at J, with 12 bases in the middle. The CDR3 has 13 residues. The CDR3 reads CASSPNRGETQYF. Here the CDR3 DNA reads TGTGCCAGCAGCCCCAACCGGGGGGAGACCCAGTACTTC.

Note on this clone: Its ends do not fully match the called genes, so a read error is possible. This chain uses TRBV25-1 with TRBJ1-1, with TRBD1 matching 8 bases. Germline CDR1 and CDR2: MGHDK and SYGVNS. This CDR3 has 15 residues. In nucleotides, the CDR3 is TGTGCCAGCAGCCCAGGGGGCGGGACGGCCACTAAAGCTTTCTTT. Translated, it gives CASSPGGGTATKAFF.

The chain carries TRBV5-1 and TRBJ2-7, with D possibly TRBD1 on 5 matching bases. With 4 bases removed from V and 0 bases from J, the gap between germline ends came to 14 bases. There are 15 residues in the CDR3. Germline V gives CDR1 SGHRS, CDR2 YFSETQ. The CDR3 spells CASSPTGRSSYEQYF. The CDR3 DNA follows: TGCGCCAGCAGCCCTACAGGTAGGAGCTCCTACGAGCAGTACTTC.

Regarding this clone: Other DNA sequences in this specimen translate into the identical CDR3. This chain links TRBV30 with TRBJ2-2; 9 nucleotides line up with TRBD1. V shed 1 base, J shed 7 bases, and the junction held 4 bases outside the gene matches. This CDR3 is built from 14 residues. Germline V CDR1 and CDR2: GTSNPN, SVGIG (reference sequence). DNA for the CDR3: TGTGCCTGGAGTGGGGACAGGGATGTCGGGGAGCTGTTTTTT. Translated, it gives CAWSGDRDVGELFF.

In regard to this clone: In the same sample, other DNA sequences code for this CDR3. The CDR3 region is CASSQGAGYTF. For the CDR3, the DNA is TGTGCCAGCAGCCAAGGCGCTGGCTACACCTTC. The chain employs TRBV3-1 (or the pseudogene TRBV3-2) and TRBJ1-2; D is ambiguous. Germline lookup yields CDR1 LGHDT and CDR2 YNNKEL (reference sequence). The CDR3 loop spans 11 amino acids. V was pared by 1 base and J by 7 bases, with 4 bases between.

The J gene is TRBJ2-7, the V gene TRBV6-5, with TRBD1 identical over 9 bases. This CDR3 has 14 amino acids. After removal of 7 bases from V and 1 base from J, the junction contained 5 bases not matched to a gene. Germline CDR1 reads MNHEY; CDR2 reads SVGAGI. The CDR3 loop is CASTSGTGSYEQYF. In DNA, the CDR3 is TGTGCCAGCACCTCCGGGACAGGGTCCTACGAGCAGTACTTC.

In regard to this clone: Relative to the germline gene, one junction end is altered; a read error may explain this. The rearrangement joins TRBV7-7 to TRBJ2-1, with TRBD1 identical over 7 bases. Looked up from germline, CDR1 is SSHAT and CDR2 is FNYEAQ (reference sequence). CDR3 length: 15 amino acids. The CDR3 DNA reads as TGTGCTAGCAGCTCTCTTCCGACAGGGAAAAATGAGCAGTTCTTC. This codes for CASSSLPTGKNEQFF.

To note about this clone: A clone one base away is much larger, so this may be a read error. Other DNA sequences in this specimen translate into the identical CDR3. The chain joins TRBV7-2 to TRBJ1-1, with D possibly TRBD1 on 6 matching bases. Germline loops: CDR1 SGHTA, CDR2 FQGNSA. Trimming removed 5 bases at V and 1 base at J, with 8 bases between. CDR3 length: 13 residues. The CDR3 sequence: CASSLDRNTEAFF. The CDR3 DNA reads TGTGCCAGCAGCCTGGACAGGAACACTGAAGCTTTCTTT.

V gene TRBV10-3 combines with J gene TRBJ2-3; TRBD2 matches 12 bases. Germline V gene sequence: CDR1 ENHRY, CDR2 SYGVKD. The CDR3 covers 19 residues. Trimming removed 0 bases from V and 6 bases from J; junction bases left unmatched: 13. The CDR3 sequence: CAISESTAHTSGGSDTQYF. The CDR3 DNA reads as TGTGCCATCAGTGAGTCGACAGCCCATACTAGCGGGGGGTCGGATACGCAGTATTTT.

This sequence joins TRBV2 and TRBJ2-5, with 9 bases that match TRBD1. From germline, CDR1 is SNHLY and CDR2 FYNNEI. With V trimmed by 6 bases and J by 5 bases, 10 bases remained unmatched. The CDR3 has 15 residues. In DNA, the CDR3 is TGTGCCAGCAGCCTCGGACAGGGGAGGTGGGAGACCCAGTACTTC. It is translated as CASSLGQGRWETQYF.

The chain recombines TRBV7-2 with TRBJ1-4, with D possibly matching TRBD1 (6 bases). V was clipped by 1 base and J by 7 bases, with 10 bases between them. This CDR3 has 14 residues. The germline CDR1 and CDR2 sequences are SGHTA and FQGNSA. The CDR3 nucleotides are TGTGCCAGCAGCTTAGACAGGGTTGGTGAAAAACTGTTTTTT. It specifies CASSLDRVGEKLFF.

CDR3 in DNA: TGTGCCAGCAGCCAAGATGGGGGGGGTCCCTATGGCTACACCTTC. Encoded protein: CASSQDGGGPYGYTF. The chain couples TRBV4-2 to TRBJ1-2; weak D call: TRBD1 (5 bases). Germline lookup yields CDR1 LGHNA and CDR2 YNFKEQ. This CDR3 region has 15 residues. V was cut by 0 bases and J by 4 bases, with 12 bases left in between.

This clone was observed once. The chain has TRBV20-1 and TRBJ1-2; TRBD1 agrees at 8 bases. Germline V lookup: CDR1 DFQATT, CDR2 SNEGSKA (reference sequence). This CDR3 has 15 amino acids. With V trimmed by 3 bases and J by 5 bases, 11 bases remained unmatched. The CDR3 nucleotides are TGCAGTGCTAGTAAGCCCGGGACAGGCGAATATGGCTACACCTTC. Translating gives CSASKPGTGEYGYTF.

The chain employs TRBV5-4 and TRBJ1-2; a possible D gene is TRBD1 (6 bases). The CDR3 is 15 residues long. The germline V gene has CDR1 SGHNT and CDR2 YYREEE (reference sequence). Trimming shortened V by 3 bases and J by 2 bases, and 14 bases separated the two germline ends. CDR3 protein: CASSWTQGSNYGYTF. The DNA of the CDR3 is TGTGCCAGCAGCTGGACACAGGGATCAAACTATGGCTACACCTTC.

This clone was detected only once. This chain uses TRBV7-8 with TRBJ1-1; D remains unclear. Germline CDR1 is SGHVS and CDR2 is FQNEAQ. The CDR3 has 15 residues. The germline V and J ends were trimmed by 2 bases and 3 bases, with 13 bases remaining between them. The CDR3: CASSLYPQSDTEAFF. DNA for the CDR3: TGTGCCAGCAGCTTATACCCCCAATCAGACACTGAAGCTTTCTTT.

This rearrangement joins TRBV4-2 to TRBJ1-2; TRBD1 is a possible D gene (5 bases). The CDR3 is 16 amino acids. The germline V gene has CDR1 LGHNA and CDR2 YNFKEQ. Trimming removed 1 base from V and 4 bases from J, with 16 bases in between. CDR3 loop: CASSQGGRVPPYGYTF. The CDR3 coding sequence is TGTGCCAGCAGCCAAGGAGGCAGGGTGCCTCCCTATGGCTACACCTTC.

The CDR3 loop is CASSLQGVEGNTIYF. CDR3 nucleotide sequence: TGTGCCAGCAGCTTACAGGGGGTAGAAGGAAACACCATATATTTT. The J gene is TRBJ1-3, the V gene TRBV7-8, with 7 positions matching TRBD1. Losses at the gene ends were 2 bases for V and 4 bases for J; bases not matched to a gene: 5. Germline values: CDR1 SGHVS, CDR2 FQNEAQ. The CDR3 is 15 residues long.

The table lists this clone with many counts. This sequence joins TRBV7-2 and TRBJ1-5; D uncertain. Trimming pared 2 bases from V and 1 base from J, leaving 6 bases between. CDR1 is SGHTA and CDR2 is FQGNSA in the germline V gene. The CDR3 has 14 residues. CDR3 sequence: CASSLSRSNQPQHF. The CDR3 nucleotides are TGTGCCAGCAGCTTAAGCAGGAGCAATCAGCCCCAGCATTTT.

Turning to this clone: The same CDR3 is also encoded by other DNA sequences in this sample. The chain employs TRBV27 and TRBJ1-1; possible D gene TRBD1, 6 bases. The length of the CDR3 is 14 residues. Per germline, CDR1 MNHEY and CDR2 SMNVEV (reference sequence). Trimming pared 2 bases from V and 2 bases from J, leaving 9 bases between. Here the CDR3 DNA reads TGTGCCAGCAGTTTACTACAGGGAAACACTGAAGCTTTCTTT. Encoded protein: CASSLLQGNTEAFF.

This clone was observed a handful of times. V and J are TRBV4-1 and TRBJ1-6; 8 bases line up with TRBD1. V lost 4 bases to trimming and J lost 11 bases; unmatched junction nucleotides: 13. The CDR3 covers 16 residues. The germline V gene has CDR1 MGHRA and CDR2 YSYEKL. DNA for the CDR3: TGCGCCAGCAGCCCCCGGACAGGGTGGGAGCAGGCACCCCTCCACTTT. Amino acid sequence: CASSPRTGWEQAPLHF.

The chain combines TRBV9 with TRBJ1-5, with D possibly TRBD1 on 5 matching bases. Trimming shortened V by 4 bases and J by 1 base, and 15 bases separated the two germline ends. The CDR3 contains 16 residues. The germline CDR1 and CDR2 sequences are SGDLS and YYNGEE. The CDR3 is CASSRGLGGSNQPQHF. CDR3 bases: TGTGCCAGCAGCCGCGGACTGGGGGGGAGCAATCAGCCCCAGCATTTT.